The sequence of this TCR beta chain was determined in a study of blood T cell repertoires in COVID-19. Study background: From the United States, Italy and Spain came samples of acute and convalescent COVID-19.

Germline CDR1 reads SGHTA; CDR2 reads FQGNSA. V gave up 4 bases and J gave up 0 bases, with 10 bases separating them. The CDR3 runs to 15 residues. Original processing notes: Quantification of nucleated cells was approximated via reference gene primer amplification. Profiled with immunoSEQ multiplex PCR; TCRdb holds only in-frame clones, not every one. V, J and clone size reflect that table, while D and trimming were determined from the DNA. The repertoire has about 240,000 clones, approximately 86% of them found once; the top ten carry about 7.6%. The clonotype comes from a woman aged 70 to 79 with active or convalescent COVID-19. Material: peripheral blood. This chain joins TRBV7-2 and TRBJ1-5, with D hard to call. The CDR3 spells CASSSSVYSNQPQHF. The CDR3 coding sequence is TGTGCCAGCAGCTCTAGCGTTTATAGCAATCAGCCCCAGCATTTT.